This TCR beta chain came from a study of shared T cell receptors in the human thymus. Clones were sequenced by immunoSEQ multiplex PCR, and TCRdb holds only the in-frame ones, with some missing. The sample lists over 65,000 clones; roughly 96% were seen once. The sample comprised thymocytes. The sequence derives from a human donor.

As DNA, the CDR3 is TGTGCCAGCAGTTCCCCCCCGGGACAGCGTCCTTGGGGCCTCTACGAGCAGTACTTC. Translation: CASSSPPGQRPWGLYEQYF. The J gene is TRBJ2-7, the V gene TRBV27; 7 bases are shared with TRBD1. CDR1 and CDR2 (germline): MNHEY, SMNVEV (reference sequence). The CDR3 runs to 19 residues. J lost 3 bases, V lost 4 bases, and 21 bases had no gene match.